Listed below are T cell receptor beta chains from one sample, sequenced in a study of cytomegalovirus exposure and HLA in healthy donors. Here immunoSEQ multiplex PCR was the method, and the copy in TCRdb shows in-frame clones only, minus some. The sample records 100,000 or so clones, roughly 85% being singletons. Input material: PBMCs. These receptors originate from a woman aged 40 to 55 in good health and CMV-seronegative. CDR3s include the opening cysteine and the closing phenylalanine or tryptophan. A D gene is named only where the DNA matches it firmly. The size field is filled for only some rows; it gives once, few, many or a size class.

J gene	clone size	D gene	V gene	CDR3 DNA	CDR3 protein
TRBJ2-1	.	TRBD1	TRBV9	TGTGCCAGCAGCGTAGCGAGGACAGGGATCAATGAGCAGTTCTTC	CASSVARTGINEQFF
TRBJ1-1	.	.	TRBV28	TGTGCCAGCAGTTTATTAGGGCAGGGGATGAACACTGAAGCTTTCTTT	CASSLLGQGMNTEAFF
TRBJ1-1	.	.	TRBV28	TGTGCCAGCAGCCGGGGGGAGTCGTTGAACACTGAAGCTTTCTTT	CASSRGESLNTEAFF
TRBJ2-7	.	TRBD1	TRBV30	TGTGCCTGGAGCGCTGGACAGGGGATCTTCTACGAGCAGTACTTC	CAWSAGQGIFYEQYF
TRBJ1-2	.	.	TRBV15	TGTGCCACCAGCAGAGACAGTTACAGTCACTATGGCTACACCTTC	CATSRDSYSHYGYTF
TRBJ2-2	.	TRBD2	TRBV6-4	TGTGCCAGCAATGACTCTAGCGGGGGGAACACCGGGGAGCTGTTTTTT	CASNDSSGGNTGELFF
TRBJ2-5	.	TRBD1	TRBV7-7	TGTGCCAGCAGCACTGGACAGGGCGGAGAGACCCAGTACTTC	CASSTGQGGETQYF
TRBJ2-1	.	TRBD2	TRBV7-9	TGTGCCAGCAGCTACCTTGGGGTAGCGGGAGTCGAGCAGTTCTTC	CASSYLGVAGVEQFF
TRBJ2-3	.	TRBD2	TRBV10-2	TGCGCCAGCAGTGAGGTAGCGGGGGGGCTAGATACGCAGTATTTT	CASSEVAGGLDTQYF
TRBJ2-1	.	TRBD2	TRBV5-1	TGCGCCAGCAGCGACGGGAGGTACAATGAGCAGTTCTTC	CASSDGRYNEQFF
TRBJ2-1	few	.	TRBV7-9	TGTGCCAGCAGCTTAGGGGGATTCGATAGTCGGGGCTCCTACAATGAGCAGTTCTTC	CASSLGGFDSRGSYNEQFF
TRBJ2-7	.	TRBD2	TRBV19	TGTGCCAGTATGGGCCTAGCGGGGGGTCCTTCCTACGAGCAGTACTTC	CASMGLAGGPSYEQYF
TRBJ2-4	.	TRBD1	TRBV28	TGTGCCACGACAGGGGAAAAAAACATTCAGTACTTC	CATTGEKNIQYF
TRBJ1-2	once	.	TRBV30	TGTGCCTGGAGTGCGAGCCACCTATCTGGCTACACCTTC	CAWSASHLSGYTF
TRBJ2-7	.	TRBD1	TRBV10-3	TGTGCCATCAGTGAGCCTGGCCGGGACAGCCGTTTGTACGAGCAGTACTTC	CAISEPGRDSRLYEQYF
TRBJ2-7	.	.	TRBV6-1	TGTGCCAGCAGTGTACAGCGGGACGAGCAGTACTTC	CASSVQRDEQYF
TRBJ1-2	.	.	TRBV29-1	TGCAGCGTTGACGAACAGAAAAACTATGGCTACACCTTC	CSVDEQKNYGYTF
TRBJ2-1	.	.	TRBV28	TGTGCCAGCAGCAGAGACAGAAGCTCCTACAATGAGCAGTTCTTC	CASSRDRSSYNEQFF
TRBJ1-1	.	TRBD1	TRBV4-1	TGCGCCAGCAGCCTAGGGGGCGCATGGACTGAAGCTTTCTTT	CASSLGGAWTEAFF
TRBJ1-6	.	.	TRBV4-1	TGCGCCAGCAGCCCCGGACAGCCCCCGAGAACGGGTTTT	CASSPGQPPRTGF
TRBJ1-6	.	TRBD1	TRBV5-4	TGTGCCAGCAGCAAAGTACCCGGGACAGGGGGTTTTGATTCACCCCTCCACTTT	CASSKVPGTGGFDSPLHF
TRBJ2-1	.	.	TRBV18	TGTGCCAGCTCACCCACCGGACACAACAATGAGCAGTTCTTC	CASSPTGHNNEQFF
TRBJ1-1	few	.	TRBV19	TGTGCCAGTAGTATCGGGGACATTGAAGCTTTCTTT	CASSIGDIEAFF
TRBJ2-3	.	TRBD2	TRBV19	TGTGCCAGTAGTAGCGGGAGGCGGGGCAATACGCAGTATTTT	CASSSGRRGNTQYF
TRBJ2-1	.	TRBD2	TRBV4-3	TGCGCCAGCAGCCAAGATGGGGGACTAGCGGGAGGTTACAATGAGCAGTTCTTC	CASSQDGGLAGGYNEQFF
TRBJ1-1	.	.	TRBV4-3	TGCGCCAGCAGCCAACCGGGGGGGACTGAAGCTTTCTTT	CASSQPGGTEAFF
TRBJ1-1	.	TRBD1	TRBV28	TGTGCCAGCAGTGACATTACAGGGGTGAACACTGAAGCTTTCTTT	CASSDITGVNTEAFF
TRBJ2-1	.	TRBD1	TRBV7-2	TGTGCCAGCAGCTTATCCTTGGACAGGGGGCATAATGAGCAGTTCTTC	CASSLSLDRGHNEQFF
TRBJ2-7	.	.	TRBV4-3	TGCGCCAGCAGCCAAGCTCAGGGGTCCTACGAGCAGTACTTC	CASSQAQGSYEQYF
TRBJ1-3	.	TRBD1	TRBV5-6	TGTGCCAGCAGCCTCGGAGGGACAGGGTTAGCTGGAAACACCATATATTTT	CASSLGGTGLAGNTIYF
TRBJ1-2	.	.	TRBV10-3	TGTGCCATCACGGGGGGTTCGGGCGGCTACACCTTC	CAITGGSGGYTF
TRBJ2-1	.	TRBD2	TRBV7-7	TGTGCCAGCGTCGGACAGCGGGAGGGGGAGCAGTTCTTC	CASVGQREGEQFF
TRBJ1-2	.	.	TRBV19	TGTGCCAGTAGTCCCAGGACGGAGGCCTATGGCTACACCTTC	CASSPRTEAYGYTF
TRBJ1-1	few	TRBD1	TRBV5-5	TGTGCCAGCAGCCAGGGACAGGCGAACACTGAAGCTTTCTTT	CASSQGQANTEAFF
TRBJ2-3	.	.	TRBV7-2	TGTGCCAGCAGCATCCTACAGGGGAGGACCACAGATACGCAGTATTTT	CASSILQGRTTDTQYF
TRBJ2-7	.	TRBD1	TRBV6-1	TGTGCCAGCAGTGAAGCTGGGACAGGGATCTACGAGCAGTACTTC	CASSEAGTGIYEQYF
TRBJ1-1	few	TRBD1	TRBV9	TGTGCCAGCAGGACAGGGGTAGGGGCGGCTGAAGCTTTCTTT	CASRTGVGAAEAFF
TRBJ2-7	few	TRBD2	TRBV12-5	TGTGCTAGTGGTTTGGCCACCACCACTAGCGAACCCTACGAGCAGTACTTC	CASGLATTTSEPYEQYF
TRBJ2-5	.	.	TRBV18	TGTGCCAGCTCACCTTCTCGTCCCCCCCAAGAGACCCAGTACTTC	CASSPSRPPQETQYF
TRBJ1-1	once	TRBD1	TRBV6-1	TGTGCCAGCAGTGGGGCCAGACAGGGGGACACTGAAGCTTTCTTT	CASSGARQGDTEAFF
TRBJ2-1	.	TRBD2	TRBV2	TGTGCCAGCAGCAACTCCGGGTCCCCTACGGGCGGGAGGGCCTCCTACAATGAGCAGTTCTTC	CASSNSGSPTGGRASYNEQFF